This paragraph reports one T cell receptor (beta chain). Its antigen remains unknown. The trim removed 3 bases at V and 9 bases at J, leaving 11 bases unmatched. Looked up from germline, CDR1 is LNHDA and CDR2 is SQIVND (reference sequence). The CDR3 length is 16 residues. The PCR used 60 Vbeta and 13 Jbeta primers. TCRdb's copy holds only in-frame clones and misses some; the assay was immunoSEQ multiplex PCR. This sample yields about 160,000 clones, of which roughly 76% are seen a single time; about 12% belongs to the top ten. The sample originates from a study of cytomegalovirus exposure and HLA in healthy donors. Broader study findings: Other equally common chains were less clonally expanded than HLA-associated TCR beta chains, a later analysis showed. Later genetic work tied a missense DCLRE1C variant to beta-chain V and J trimming.

Each donor was nominally healthy when sampled (though unrecorded immune exposures were likely). This sequence originates from a woman aged 45 to 65 in good health and CMV-seronegative. This chain uses TRBV19 with TRBJ2-1; 10 bases line up with TRBD2. What was sequenced was PBMCs. The CDR3 protein is CASSISGTSAMGEQFF. The DNA for the CDR3 is TGTGCCAGTAGTATCTCCGGGACTAGCGCGATGGGTGAGCAGTTCTTC.